This TCR beta chain was observed in a study of cytomegalovirus exposure and HLA in healthy donors. Researchers ran the PCR with 60 Vbeta and 13 Jbeta primers. The protocol was immunoSEQ multiplex PCR, while the TCRdb copy is restricted to in-frame clones and leaves out a portion. Here the sample spans over 110,000 clones, more than 70% being singletons. The J segment lost 2 bases and the V segment lost 4 bases, leaving 3 bases of the junction unmatched. CDR1 is SGHKS, CDR2 YYEKEE, per germline (reference sequence). The CDR3 totals 14 residues. Material for sequencing was PBMCs. The V call is TRBV5-5, the J call TRBJ1-5, with TRBD1 matching 7 bases. This sequence was found in a male donor in good health and CMV-seropositive. In nucleotides, the CDR3 is TGTGCCAGCAGCCCAGGACAGGGCAATCAGCCCCAGCATTTT. Translated: CASSPGQGNQPQHF. Complete variable domain (other parts from reference TRBV5-5 and TRBJ1-5): DAGVTQSPTHLIKTRGQQVTLRCSPISGHKSVSWYQQVLGQGPQFIFQYYEKEERGRGNFPDRFSARQFPNYSSELNVNALLLGDSALYLCASSPGQGNQPQHFGDGTRLSIL.